This T cell receptor (beta chain) was found in a study of a mutant IDH1 vaccine in newly diagnosed glioma. Study context: Initiation of the vaccine course occurred 4-6 weeks after radiotherapy alone, or alongside temozolomide cycles. Patients got radiotherapy, temozolomide, or both beforehand, and most got both.

The length of the CDR3 is 12 residues. CDR1 is GTSNPN, CDR2 SVGIG, per germline (reference sequence). Between the trimmed V and J ends, which lost 5 bases and 10 bases, there was a span of 15 bases. Worth noting for this clone: Its antigen remains unknown.

General study results and limits: It was 93.3% of patients that developed vaccine-induced immune responses. Pseudoprogression apparently tracked independently of changes in top peripheral T cell clonotypes.

The time point is: week 35, safety follow-up. Vaccinated patients received 300 ug of mutant IDH1 20-mer peptide per dose, with topical imiquimod. Sequencing used immunoSEQ multiplex PCR; TCRdb keeps in-frame clones, though not all of them. The sample includes 35,000 to 50,000 clones, around 83% seen only once; the top ten take roughly 4.6%. The input for sequencing was PBMCs, taken from a glioma patient whose treatment included an IDH1 peptide vaccine. The sequence came from a woman aged 45 to 65 with glioma. V and J are TRBV30 and TRBJ2-1, with TRBD2 as a possible D gene (6 bases). The CDR3 is CAWEGTGYEQFF. CDR3 sequence (DNA): TGTGCCTGGGAAGGGACTGGCTACGAGCAGTTCTTC. Using reference TRBV30 and TRBJ2-1 for the parts outside the CDR3, the full variable domain is SQTIHQWPATLVQPVGSPLSLECTVEGTSNPNLYWYRQAAGRGLQLLFYSVGIGQISSEVPQNLSASRPQDRQFILSSKKLLLSDSGFYLCAWEGTGYEQFFGPGTRLTVL.